Following are 2 T cell receptor beta chains from one sample sequenced in a study of shared clonotypes between healthy human individuals. TCRdb keeps only in-frame clones here, not all; method: immunoSEQ multiplex PCR. The profile shows roughly 2.5 million clones, around nine tenths of them singletons. The sequencing sample was made of naive CD4+ T cells sorted from blood. Subset reported: CD45RA+ positively selected. The receptors here all came from a man younger than 30 in good health.

The chain carries TRBV5-1 and TRBJ1-1; 7 bases agree with TRBD1. Germline assignment: CDR1 SGHRS and CDR2 YFSETQ. The junction had 14 bases not matched to a gene; V was cut back by 5 bases and J by 1 base. This CDR3 has 17 amino acids. The CDR3 loop is CASRSITTGARNTEAFF. The DNA for the CDR3 is TGCGCCAGCAGAAGCATTACCACAGGGGCACGGAACACTGAAGCTTTCTTT.

This chain connects TRBV7-2 to TRBJ2-1, with D possibly being TRBD1 or TRBD2 (5 bases each). The CDR3 has 17 residues. Germline-derived CDR1 and CDR2 are SGHTA and FQGNSA. Deletions cut 3 bases from V and 4 bases from J, with 19 bases between. The DNA of the CDR3 is TGTGCCAGCAGCTTTGGGCCGGGACGGACCTCTTACAATGAGCAGTTCTTC. Residues: CASSFGPGRTSYNEQFF.